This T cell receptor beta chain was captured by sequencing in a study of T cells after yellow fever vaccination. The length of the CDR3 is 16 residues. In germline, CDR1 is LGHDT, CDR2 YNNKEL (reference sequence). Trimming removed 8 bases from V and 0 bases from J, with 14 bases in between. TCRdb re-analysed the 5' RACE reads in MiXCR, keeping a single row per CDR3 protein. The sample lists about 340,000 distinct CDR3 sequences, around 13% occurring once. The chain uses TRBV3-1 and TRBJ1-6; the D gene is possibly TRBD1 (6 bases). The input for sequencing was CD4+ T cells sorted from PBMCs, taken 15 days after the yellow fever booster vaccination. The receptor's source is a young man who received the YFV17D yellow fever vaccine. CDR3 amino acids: CASAEGGSSYNSPLHF. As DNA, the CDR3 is TGTGCCAGCGCCGAAGGGGGTAGCTCCTATAATTCACCCCTCCACTTT.